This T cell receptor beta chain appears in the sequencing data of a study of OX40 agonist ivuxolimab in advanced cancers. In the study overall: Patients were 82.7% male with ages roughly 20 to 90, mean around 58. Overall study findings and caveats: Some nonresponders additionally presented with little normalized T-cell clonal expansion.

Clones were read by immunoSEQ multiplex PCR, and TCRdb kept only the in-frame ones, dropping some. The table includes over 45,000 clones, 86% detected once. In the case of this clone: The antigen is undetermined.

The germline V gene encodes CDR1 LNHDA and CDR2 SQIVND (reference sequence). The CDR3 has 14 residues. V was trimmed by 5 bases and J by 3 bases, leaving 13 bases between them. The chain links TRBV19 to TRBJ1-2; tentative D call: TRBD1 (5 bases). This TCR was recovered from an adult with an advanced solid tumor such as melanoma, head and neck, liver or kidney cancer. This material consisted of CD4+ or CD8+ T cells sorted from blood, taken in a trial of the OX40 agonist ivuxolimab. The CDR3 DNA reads TGTGCCAGTAGTCCAGGGCAGGAGTACTATGGCTACACCTTC. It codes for CASSPGQEYYGYTF.